This TCR beta chain was captured in a study of radiation and T cells in renal cell carcinoma. About this clone itself: Its antigen is undetermined.

Here immunoSEQ multiplex PCR was the method, and the copy in TCRdb shows in-frame clones only, minus some. The sample consists of roughly 130,000 clones, about 81% of them appearing once. Time point reported: blood 2 weeks post-SBRT. Treatment denoted: 15 Gy SBRT to primary tumor, nephrectomy 4 weeks later. J lost 4 bases, V lost 4 bases, and 7 bases had no gene match. The CDR3 sequence is 16 residues long. Germline CDR1 MDHEN, CDR2 SYDVKM. Overall study results and limits: Baseline intratumoral clonotype presence is unknown without pretreatment biopsies.

The J gene is TRBJ2-2, the V gene TRBV28; 9 nucleotides line up with TRBD1. The clonotype was recovered from a woman in her sixties with renal cell carcinoma. The material was blood, obtained from a patient whose treatment included radiotherapy and nephrectomy. Written as DNA, the CDR3 is TGTGCCAGCAGTTCAACAGGGGGCGGATTCACCGGGGAGCTGTTTTTT. It encodes CASSSTGGGFTGELFF.